Shown below are 28 T cell receptor beta chains from a single sample sequenced in a study of shared clonotypes between healthy human individuals. The assay was immunoSEQ multiplex PCR, and TCRdb's table has in-frame clones only and misses some. In the table there are 650,000 to 750,000 clones, less than 80% of which are singletons. Input material: memory CD4+ T cells sorted from blood. Subset described: CD45RA-negative fraction. These receptors all come from a woman in her thirties in good health.

This clone appeared a few times. This chain connects TRBV4-1 to TRBJ1-5; 8 nucleotides align to TRBD1. The ends lost 4 bases at V and 4 bases at J; junction bases unmatched: 6. Germline CDR1 reads MGHRA; CDR2 reads YSYEKL. This CDR3 region has 15 residues. CDR3 region: CASSPRDRTNQPQHF. CDR3 DNA sequence: TGCGCCAGCAGCCCCCGGGACAGGACGAATCAGCCCCAGCATTTT.

The genes are TRBV19 and TRBJ2-3, with D uncertain. The CDR3 totals 12 residues. The V gene's germline CDR1 is LNHDA and CDR2 SQIVND (reference sequence). V gave up 5 bases and J gave up 5 bases, with 8 bases separating them. The CDR3 here is CASSEGGDTQYF. As DNA, the CDR3 is TGTGCCAGTAGTGAAGGCGGAGATACGCAGTATTTT. Using reference TRBV19 and TRBJ2-3 for the parts outside the CDR3, the full variable domain is DGGITQSPKYLFRKEGQNVTLSCEQNLNHDAMYWYRQDPGQGLRLIYYSQIVNDFQKGDIAEGYSVSREKKESFPLTVTSAQKNPTAFYLCASSEGGDTQYFGPGTRLTVL.

This clone was counted only a few times. The J gene is TRBJ2-1, the V gene TRBV18; maybe TRBD1 (5 bases). Germline V gene data show CDR1 as KGHSH and CDR2 as LQKENI. The CDR3 is 17 residues long. Trimming stripped 6 bases from V and 6 bases from J, with 24 bases between. The DNA for the CDR3 is TGTGCCAGCTCCCTCCTACCCCCACAAAGGGGCCTCAATGAGCAGTTCTTC. Encoded protein: CASSLLPPQRGLNEQFF.

This rearrangement joins TRBV29-1 to TRBJ2-5; 12 positions agree with TRBD1. The CDR3 has 13 amino acids. Germline trimming cut 6 bases from V and 5 bases from J; bases unmatched to any gene: 4. The germline V gene has CDR1 SQVTM and CDR2 ANQGSEA. This CDR3 is CSVRGTGGETQYF. The CDR3 nucleotides are TGCAGCGTCAGAGGGACAGGGGGCGAGACCCAGTACTTC. Variable domain in full (rest from reference TRBV29-1 and TRBJ2-5): SAVISQKPSRDICQRGTSLTIQCQVDSQVTMMFWYRQQPGQSLTLIATANQGSEATYESGFVIDKFPISRPNLTFSTLTVSNMSPEDSSIYLCSVRGTGGETQYFGPGTRLLVL.

This clone has just a few counts. The CDR3 here is CASSSGGGSIGEQFF. CDR3 bases: TGTGCCAGCAGTTCCGGCGGCGGGTCGATCGGTGAGCAGTTCTTC. The genes are TRBV6-4 and TRBJ2-1, with D perhaps matching TRBD2 (5 bases). CDR1 is MRHNA, CDR2 SNTAGT, per germline. The V gene lost 5 bases and the J gene lost 9 bases, with 20 bases spanning the gap. The CDR3 loop spans 15 amino acids.

This clone has more than one count but fewer than ten. The chain recombines TRBV28 with TRBJ1-6; D remains unclear. The CDR3 length is 15 residues. V lost 4 bases, J lost 2 bases, and 9 bases lay in between. Per germline, CDR1 MDHEN and CDR2 SYDVKM. CDR3 amino acids: CASSSQNPYNSPLHF. The CDR3 DNA reads TGTGCCAGCAGTTCCCAGAACCCCTATAATTCACCCCTCCACTTT.

The chain couples TRBV6-5 to TRBJ2-3, with no clear D. V shed 10 bases and J shed 3 bases, with 5 bases lying between them. This CDR3 has 10 residues. The germline CDR1 and CDR2 sequences are MNHEY and SVGAGI. The CDR3 spells CATQTDTQYF. The CDR3 region has the DNA TGTGCCACCCAAACAGATACGCAGTATTTT.

J is TRBJ1-1 and V is TRBV19; no clear D gene. The germline CDR1 and CDR2 sequences are LNHDA and SQIVND (reference sequence). With 5 bases removed from V and 4 bases from J, the gap between germline ends came to 14 bases. This CDR3 contains 14 residues. The CDR3 DNA is TGTGCCAGTAGTCCCTCAGTCGGAGGCACTGAAGCTTTCTTT. Translation: CASSPSVGGTEAFF. Variable domain in full (rest from reference TRBV19 and TRBJ1-1): DGGITQSPKYLFRKEGQNVTLSCEQNLNHDAMYWYRQDPGQGLRLIYYSQIVNDFQKGDIAEGYSVSREKKESFPLTVTSAQKNPTAFYLCASSPSVGGTEAFFGQGTRLTVV.

This chain joins TRBV28 and TRBJ2-6, with no clear D. This CDR3 region has 15 residues. V lost 5 bases to trimming and J lost 2 bases, with 10 bases between them. The V gene's germline CDR1 is MDHEN and CDR2 SYDVKM. CDR3 amino acids: CASSPLQTGANVLTF. As DNA, the CDR3 is TGTGCCAGCAGTCCCCTCCAAACTGGGGCCAACGTCCTGACTTTC.

This chain connects TRBV2 to TRBJ2-2, with 9 bases lining up with TRBD1. The CDR3 loop spans 14 amino acids. Germline loops: CDR1 SNHLY, CDR2 FYNNEI. The ends lost 6 bases at V and 7 bases at J; junction bases unmatched: 6. CDR3 residues: CASRGQGGGGELFF. DNA for the CDR3: TGTGCCAGCAGGGGACAGGGAGGAGGCGGGGAGCTGTTTTTT. Using reference TRBV2 and TRBJ2-2 for the parts outside the CDR3, the full variable domain is EPEVTQTPSHQVTQMGQEVILRCVPISNHLYFYWYRQILGQKVEFLVSFYNNEISEKSEIFDDQFSVERPDGSNFTLKIRSTKLEDSAMYFCASRGQGGGGELFFGEGSRLTVL.

This chain uses TRBV28 with TRBJ1-1, with no clear D. CDR1 MDHEN and CDR2 SYDVKM come from the germline V gene. The CDR3 loop spans 12 amino acids. Trimming left V 2 bases short and J 11 bases short, with 12 bases between. CDR3 in amino acids: CASSLIGLGAFF. The CDR3 DNA follows: TGTGCCAGCAGTTTAATTGGGCTCGGGGCTTTCTTT.

This clone occurred a few times. The chain employs TRBV7-9 and TRBJ2-1, with 10 bases that match TRBD2. V lost 2 bases, J lost 7 bases, and 14 bases stayed unmatched. This CDR3 has 18 residues. Germline CDR1 is SEHNR and CDR2 is FQNEAQ (reference sequence). The CDR3 region is CASSLRALAGAIGNEQFF. For the CDR3, the DNA is TGTGCCAGCAGCTTACGGGCTCTAGCGGGAGCGATAGGGAATGAGCAGTTCTTC.

Only one count was recorded for this clone. The V and J genes are TRBV18 and TRBJ1-3; no reliable D call. V lost 2 bases to trimming and J lost 0 bases, with 8 bases between them. The CDR3 length is 15 residues. Germline values: CDR1 KGHSH, CDR2 LQKENI. In DNA, the CDR3 is TGTGCCAGCTCACCAGCCCAGACCTCTGGAAACACCATATATTTT. This translates into CASSPAQTSGNTIYF.

CDR3 sequence reads: CASSLLSAGSNTDTQYF. As DNA, the CDR3 is TGCGCCAGCAGCCTCCTTTCAGCGGGAAGTAACACAGATACGCAGTATTTT. The chain is built from TRBV5-1 and TRBJ2-3; 7 positions agree with TRBD2. Unmatched junction bases numbered 13, after V lost 4 bases and J lost 2 bases. This CDR3 is built from 17 residues. From germline, CDR1 is SGHRS and CDR2 YFSETQ. Drawing the rest from reference TRBV5-1 and TRBJ2-3, the complete variable domain is KAGVTQTPRYLIKTRGQQVTLSCSPISGHRSVSWYQQTPGQGLQFLFEYFSETQRNKGNFPGRFSGRQFSNSRSEMNVSTLELGDSALYLCASSLLSAGSNTDTQYFGPGTRLTVL.

V and J are TRBV4-2 and TRBJ1-3; D not resolved. Germline V gene sequence: CDR1 LGHNA, CDR2 YNFKEQ. The CDR3 sequence is 12 residues long. Trimming removed 4 bases at V and 8 bases at J, with 9 bases between. CDR3 in amino acids: CASSPARYTIYF. The CDR3 bases are TGTGCCAGCAGCCCAGCCCGATACACCATATATTTT.

There are a few counts of this clone. CDR3 residues: CASSAWGETQYF. CDR3 coding DNA: TGTGCCAGTAGTGCTTGGGGGGAGACCCAGTACTTC. J is TRBJ2-5 and V is TRBV19, with D perhaps given as TRBD1 or TRBD2 (5 bases each). Germline CDR1 reads LNHDA; CDR2 reads SQIVND (reference sequence). Trimming stripped 5 bases from V and 5 bases from J, with 9 bases between. CDR3 length: 12 amino acids. The full variable domain, its missing parts supplied by reference TRBV19 and TRBJ2-5, is DGGITQSPKYLFRKEGQNVTLSCEQNLNHDAMYWYRQDPGQGLRLIYYSQIVNDFQKGDIAEGYSVSREKKESFPLTVTSAQKNPTAFYLCASSAWGETQYFGPGTRLLVL.

This clone was counted a single time. This chain uses TRBV18 with TRBJ2-1, with D perhaps assigned TRBD1 or TRBD2 (5 bases each). V lost 3 bases and J 10 bases, leaving 19 bases between the germline ends. This CDR3 contains 15 residues. The germline CDR1 and CDR2 sequences are KGHSH and LQKENI. The CDR3 nucleotides are TGTGCCAGCTCACCTGGACGGGGCGAAAACAGGGAGCAGTTCTTC. Its protein product is CASSPGRGENREQFF.

This chain links TRBV6-1 with TRBJ2-1; TRBD2 aligns across 13 bases. CDR1 is MNHNS and CDR2 is SASEGT in the germline V gene. The ends lost 7 bases at V and 7 bases at J; junction bases unmatched: 7. The CDR3 runs 15 residues. The CDR3 coding sequence is TGTGCCAGCATTCGACTAGCGGGAGGAGGGAATGAGCAGTTCTTC. Translation gives CASIRLAGGGNEQFF.

This clone came up many times. The J gene is TRBJ1-3, the V gene TRBV25-1; D possibly corresponds to TRBD1 (5 bases). This CDR3 contains 16 residues. Trimming removed 4 bases at V and 4 bases at J, with 17 bases between. Germline V gives CDR1 MGHDK, CDR2 SYGVNS. This chain's CDR3 is CASSGAPPGKGNTIYF. Written as DNA, the CDR3 is TGTGCCAGCAGTGGGGCACCTCCAGGGAAAGGAAACACCATATATTTT.

This clone was seen many times. V gene TRBV5-1 combines with J gene TRBJ2-7; 10 bases are a match to TRBD2. The CDR3 length is 15 residues. V lost 4 bases to trimming and J lost 1 base; unmatched junction nucleotides: 5. The germline V gene has CDR1 SGHRS and CDR2 YFSETQ. CDR3 region: CASSPGLAESYEQYF. Written as DNA, the CDR3 is TGCGCCAGCAGCCCTGGACTAGCGGAGTCCTACGAGCAGTACTTC.

Concerning this clone itself: Other DNA sequences in the sample encode the same CDR3. This sequence joins TRBV5-1 and TRBJ1-1; D gene uncertain. Germline CDR1 and CDR2: SGHRS and YFSETQ. Trimming stripped 0 bases from V and 3 bases from J, with 6 bases between. CDR3 length: 13 residues. The CDR3 region has the DNA TGCGCCAGCAGCTTGGCCGGAGACACTGAAGCTTTCTTT. This encodes CASSLAGDTEAFF.

The rearrangement links TRBV7-9 to TRBJ2-2; D unresolved. Trimming stripped 1 base from V and 0 bases from J, with 3 bases between. Germline values: CDR1 SEHNR, CDR2 FQNEAQ (reference sequence). The CDR3 consists of 14 residues. The chain's CDR3 is CASSLEANTGELFF. The CDR3 DNA reads TGTGCCAGCAGCTTAGAGGCGAACACCGGGGAGCTGTTTTTT.

The J gene is TRBJ2-7, the V gene TRBV10-3; TRBD1 matches 7 bases. The germline V gene encodes CDR1 ENHRY and CDR2 SYGVKD. V gave up 3 bases and J gave up 5 bases; unmatched junction bases: 10. CDR3 length: 15 amino acids. The CDR3 loop reads CAISEKGTVGNEQYF. Here the CDR3 DNA reads TGTGCCATCAGTGAAAAAGGGACAGTGGGGAACGAGCAGTACTTC.

The V gene is TRBV30, the J gene TRBJ2-5; 7 nucleotides line up with TRBD2. The V and J ends lost 4 bases and 3 bases, in that order; junction bases with no gene match: 8. The CDR3 totals 14 residues. From germline, CDR1 is GTSNPN and CDR2 SVGIG (reference sequence). DNA of the CDR3: TGTGCCTGGACAAGACTAGCAAAGGAAGAGACCCAGTACTTC. Amino acid sequence: CAWTRLAKEETQYF.

In this sample, this clone turned up a few times. The V gene is TRBV5-1, the J gene TRBJ2-1; unclear D gene. Germline CDR1 and CDR2: SGHRS and YFSETQ. Trimming left V 4 bases short and J 9 bases short, with 11 bases between. The CDR3 spans 12 residues. DNA for the CDR3: TGCGCCAGCAGCGAGGCGGACCGTGAGCAGTTCTTC. The encoded protein is CASSEADREQFF.

DNA of the CDR3: TGTGCCAGCAGCCAAAAGCGGGGAACTAATGAAAAACTGTTTTTT. This translates into CASSQKRGTNEKLFF. The chain links TRBV5-4 to TRBJ1-4; D gene uncertain. CDR3 length: 15 amino acids. Germline assignment: CDR1 SGHNT and CDR2 YYREEE (reference sequence). Trimming took 4 bases from V and 1 from J, leaving 11 bases between them.

This sequence joins TRBV19 and TRBJ1-2, with 8 positions matching TRBD1. Trimming at V came to 4 bases and at J to 4 bases, leaving 8 bases not matched to a gene. CDR1 LNHDA and CDR2 SQIVND come from the germline V gene (reference sequence). CDR3 length equals 15 residues. The CDR3 protein is CASSTRTGLSYGYTF. Written as DNA, the CDR3 is TGTGCCAGTAGTACGCGGACAGGGCTTTCCTATGGCTACACCTTC.

The chain joins TRBV19 to TRBJ1-4; unclear D gene. CDR3 length equals 12 residues. V was shortened by 5 bases and J by 4 bases, with 5 bases between the two germline ends. Per the germline V gene, CDR1 is LNHDA and CDR2 is SQIVND (reference sequence). The DNA for the CDR3 is TGTGCCAGTAGTCGTAGTAATGAAAAACTGTTTTTT. This encodes CASSRSNEKLFF.